This entry is about one T cell receptor (beta chain). This clone was observed once. Its antigen is not yet known. Per-base quality was not reported, and no clone a single base away is much larger than it. The germline V gene supplies CDR1 MDHEN and CDR2 SYDVKM. The cysteine opens and the phenylalanine closes a CDR3 of 15 amino acids. Just CDR3 DNA is preserved here, 45 bases in frame from base 1. V loses 4 bases, J loses 2 bases, and the germline ends lie 14 bases apart. TCRbeta CDR3 regions were amplified from genomic DNA using the immunoSEQ Assay, a bias-controlled multiplex PCR. As for how the authors treated the data: The number of nucleated cells in each sample was estimated from the amplification of reference gene primers within the assay. To quantify the absolute abundance of each unique TCRbeta CDR3 rearrangement, sequence reads were collapsed and filtered. For each sample, productive Simpson clonality was calculated as the square root of Simpson's diversity index over productive rearrangements. As stored in TCRdb, this immuneACCESS dataset retains in-frame rearrangements with V and J assigned. A fraction of the clones does not appear; measured against another copy, unresolved V genes explain less than half of the discrepancy, and the remainder lacks a known reason. That table supplies the V and J calls and clone size; D and trimming were determined from the DNA. The sample contains about 210,000 clones, more than 70% of them found a single time. The ten largest clones capture approximately 4.6% of the sample.

Participants in the prospective study were aged about 18 to 90 years, lived in over 20 United States geographic areas, and enrolled through a virtual design. In the prospective study, cohorts were assigned on the basis of participant-reported clinical history obtained from a screening survey and a study questionnaire. Each participant in the prospective study had whole blood, serum and a nasopharyngeal or oropharyngeal swab collected by mobile phlebotomists. Additional blood draws and questionnaires over an approximately two-month period could optionally be provided by prospective study participants. Blood samples from the prospective study were shipped frozen or at room temperature prior to DNA extraction. The data were obtained in a study of blood T cell repertoires in COVID-19 (dated by TCRdb to the early 2020s). Looking at the study overall: Samples covering the acute and convalescent phases of COVID-19 were provided by collaborators in the United States, Italy and Spain. The material from the prospective study consisted of cDNA or gDNA derived from T cells, B-cell-depleted T cells, or PBMCs. Deeply sampled blood TCRbeta repertoires from subjects exposed to, actively infected with, or recovered from COVID-19 were included in the dataset. The repertoires were made available in a free public database intended to serve as a resource for research on the immune response to SARS-CoV-2. Samples came from the ongoing ImmuneRACE study (first 160 participants) plus 1,254 subjects from 6 global collaborators. A de-identified subject ID, COVID-19 status, age in years and sex were almost always included in the sample metadata. Where HLA class I and class II types were available, the types were taken from metadata supplied by the sample provider, not from assay-based typing. The study at large found these results: How much clinical and demographic metadata was included differed by source and by participant, and the metadata was provided uncurated.

The sequenced material came from PBMCs or T cells enriched from blood (not recorded which). The chain couples TRBV28 to TRBJ1-2, with TRBD1 tentatively as D gene (5 bases match). This receptor was identified in a man aged 30 to 45 with acute COVID-19. In nucleotide form, the sequence is TGTGCCAGCAGTTCCTTGGGACTCGGAAACTATGGCTACACCTTC. Its translation is CASSSLGLGNYGYTF.